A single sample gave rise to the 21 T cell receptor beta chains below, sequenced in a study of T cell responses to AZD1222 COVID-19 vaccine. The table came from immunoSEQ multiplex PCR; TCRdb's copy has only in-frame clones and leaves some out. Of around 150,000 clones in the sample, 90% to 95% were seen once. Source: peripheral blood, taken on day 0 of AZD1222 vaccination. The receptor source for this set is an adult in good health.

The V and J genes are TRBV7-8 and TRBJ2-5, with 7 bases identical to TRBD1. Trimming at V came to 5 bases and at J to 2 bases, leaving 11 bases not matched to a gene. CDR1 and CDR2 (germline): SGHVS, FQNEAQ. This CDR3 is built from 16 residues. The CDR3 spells CASSTRGGARQETQYF. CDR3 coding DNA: TGTGCCAGCAGCACCCGAGGGGGCGCGAGGCAAGAGACCCAGTACTTC. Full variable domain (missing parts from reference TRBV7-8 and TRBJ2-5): GAGVSQSPRYKVAKRGQDVALRCDPISGHVSLFWYQQALGQGPEFLTYFQNEAQLDKSGLPSDRFFAERPEGSVSTLKIQRTQQEDSAVYLCASSTRGGARQETQYFGPGTRLLVL.

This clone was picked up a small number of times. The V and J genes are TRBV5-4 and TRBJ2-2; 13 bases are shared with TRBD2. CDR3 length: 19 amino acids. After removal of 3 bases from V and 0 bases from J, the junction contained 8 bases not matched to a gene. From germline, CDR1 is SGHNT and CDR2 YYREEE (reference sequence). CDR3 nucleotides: TGTGCCAGCAGCTCGCCGGGACTAGCGGGACTTTCGAACACCGGGGAGCTGTTTTTT. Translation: CASSSPGLAGLSNTGELFF.

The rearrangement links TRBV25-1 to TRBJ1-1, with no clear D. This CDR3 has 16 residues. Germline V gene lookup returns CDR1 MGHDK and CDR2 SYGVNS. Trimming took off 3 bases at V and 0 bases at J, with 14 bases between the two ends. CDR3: CASSENSGAMNTEAFF. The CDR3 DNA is TGTGCCAGCAGTGAGAACAGCGGAGCTATGAACACTGAAGCTTTCTTT.

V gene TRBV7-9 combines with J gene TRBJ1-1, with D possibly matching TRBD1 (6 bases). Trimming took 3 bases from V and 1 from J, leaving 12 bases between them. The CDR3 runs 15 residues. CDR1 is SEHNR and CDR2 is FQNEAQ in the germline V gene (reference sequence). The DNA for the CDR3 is TGTGCCAGCAGCTTCAAGACAGGCTGGAACACTGAAGCTTTCTTT. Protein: CASSFKTGWNTEAFF.

In DNA, the CDR3 is TGTGCCAGCAGCCAGCTGACAGGGACGTTGGATGAGCAGTTCTTC. It yields the protein CASSQLTGTLDEQFF. The chain carries TRBV28 and TRBJ2-1; TRBD1 matches 7 bases. The V segment lost 6 bases and the J segment 8 bases; nucleotides outside the gene matches: 13. CDR1 and CDR2 from the germline V gene are MDHEN and SYDVKM. The CDR3 runs 15 residues. Filled out from reference TRBV28 and TRBJ2-1, the complete variable domain reads DVKVTQSSRYLVKRTGEKVFLECVQDMDHENMFWYRQDPGLGLRLIYFSYDVKMKEKGDIPEGYSVSREKKERFSLILESASTNQTSMYLCASSQLTGTLDEQFFGPGTRLTVL.

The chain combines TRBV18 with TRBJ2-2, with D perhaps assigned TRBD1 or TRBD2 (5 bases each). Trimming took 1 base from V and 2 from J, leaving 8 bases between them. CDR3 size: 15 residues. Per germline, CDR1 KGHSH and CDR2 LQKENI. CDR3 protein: CASSPRGDNTGELFF. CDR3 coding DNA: TGTGCCAGCTCACCACGAGGGGATAACACCGGGGAGCTGTTTTTT.

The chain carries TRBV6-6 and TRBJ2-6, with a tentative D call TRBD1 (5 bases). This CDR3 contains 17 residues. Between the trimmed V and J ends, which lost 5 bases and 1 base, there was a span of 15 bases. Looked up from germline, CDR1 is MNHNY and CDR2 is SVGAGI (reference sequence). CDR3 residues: CASSLGGAASGANVLTF. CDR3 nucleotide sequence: TGTGCCAGCAGTCTGGGTGGGGCGGCATCTGGGGCCAACGTCCTGACTTTC.

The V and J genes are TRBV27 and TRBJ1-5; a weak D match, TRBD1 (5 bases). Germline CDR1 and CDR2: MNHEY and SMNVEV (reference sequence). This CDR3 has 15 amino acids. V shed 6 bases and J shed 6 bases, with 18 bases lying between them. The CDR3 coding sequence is TGTGCCAGCAGGAGGTGGGGCGGAGCGGTTCAGCCCCAGCATTTT. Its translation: CASRRWGGAVQPQHF.

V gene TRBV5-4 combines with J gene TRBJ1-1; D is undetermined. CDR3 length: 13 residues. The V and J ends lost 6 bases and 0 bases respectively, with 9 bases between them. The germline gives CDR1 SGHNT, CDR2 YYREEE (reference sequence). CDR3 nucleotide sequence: TGTGCCAGCAAGGATAGCATGAACACTGAAGCTTTCTTT. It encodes CASKDSMNTEAFF.

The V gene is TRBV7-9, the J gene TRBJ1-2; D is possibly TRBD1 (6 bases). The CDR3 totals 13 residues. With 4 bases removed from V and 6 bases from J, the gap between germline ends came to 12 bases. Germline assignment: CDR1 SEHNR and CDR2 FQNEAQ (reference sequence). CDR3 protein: CASSSSSGDGYTF. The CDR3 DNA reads TGTGCCAGCAGCTCGTCCTCAGGGGATGGCTACACCTTC. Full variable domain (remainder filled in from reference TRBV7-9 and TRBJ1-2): DTGVSQNPRHKITKRGQNVTFRCDPISEHNRLYWYRQTLGQGPEFLTYFQNEAQLEKSRLLSDRFSAERPKGSFSTLEIQRTEQGDSAMYLCASSSSSGDGYTFGSGTRLTVV.

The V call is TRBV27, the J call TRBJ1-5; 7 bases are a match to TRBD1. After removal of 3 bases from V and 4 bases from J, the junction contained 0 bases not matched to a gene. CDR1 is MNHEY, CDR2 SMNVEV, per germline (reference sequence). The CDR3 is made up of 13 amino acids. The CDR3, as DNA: TGTGCCAGCAGTTTCAGGGGGAATCAGCCCCAGCATTTT. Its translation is CASSFRGNQPQHF.

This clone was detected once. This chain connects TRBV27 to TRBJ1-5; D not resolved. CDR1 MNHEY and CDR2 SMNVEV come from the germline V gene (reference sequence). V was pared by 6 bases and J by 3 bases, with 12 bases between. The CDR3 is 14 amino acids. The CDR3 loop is CASSPSQSNQPQHF. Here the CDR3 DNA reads TGTGCCAGCAGCCCGTCCCAGTCCAATCAGCCCCAGCATTTT.

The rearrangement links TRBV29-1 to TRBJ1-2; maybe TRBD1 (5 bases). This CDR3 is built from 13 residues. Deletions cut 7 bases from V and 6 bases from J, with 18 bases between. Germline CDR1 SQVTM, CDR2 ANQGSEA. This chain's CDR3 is CSGLAGWSDGYTF. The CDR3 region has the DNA TGCAGCGGACTTGCAGGGTGGTCGGATGGCTACACCTTC.

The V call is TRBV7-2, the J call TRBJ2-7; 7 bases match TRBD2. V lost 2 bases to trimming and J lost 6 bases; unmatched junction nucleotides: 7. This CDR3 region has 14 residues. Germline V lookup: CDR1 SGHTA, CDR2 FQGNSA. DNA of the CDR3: TGTGCCAGCAGCTTAACATCTGGGGGGGGCGAGCAGTACTTC. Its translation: CASSLTSGGGEQYF.

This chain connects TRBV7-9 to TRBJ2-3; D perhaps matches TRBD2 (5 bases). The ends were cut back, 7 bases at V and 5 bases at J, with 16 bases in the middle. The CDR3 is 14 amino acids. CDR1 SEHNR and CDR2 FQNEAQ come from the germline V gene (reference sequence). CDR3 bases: TGTGCCAGCAAAACCACGGGGATGAGAGATACGCAGTATTTT. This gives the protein CASKTTGMRDTQYF.

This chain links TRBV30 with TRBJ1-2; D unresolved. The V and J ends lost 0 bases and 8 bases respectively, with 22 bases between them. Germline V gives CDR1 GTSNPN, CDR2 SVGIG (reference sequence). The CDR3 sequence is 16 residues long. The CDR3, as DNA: TGTGCCTGGAGTGTAGGTGGCTCCTTAGCGGCCGGAGGCTACACCTTC. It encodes CAWSVGGSLAAGGYTF.

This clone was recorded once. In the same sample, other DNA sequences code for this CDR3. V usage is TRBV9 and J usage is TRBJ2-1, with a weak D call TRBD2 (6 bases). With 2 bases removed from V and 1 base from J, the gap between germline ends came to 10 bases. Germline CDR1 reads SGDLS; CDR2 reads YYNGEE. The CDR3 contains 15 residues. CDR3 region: CASSVGGASYNEQFF. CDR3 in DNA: TGTGCCAGCAGCGTTGGCGGGGCGTCCTACAATGAGCAGTTCTTC.

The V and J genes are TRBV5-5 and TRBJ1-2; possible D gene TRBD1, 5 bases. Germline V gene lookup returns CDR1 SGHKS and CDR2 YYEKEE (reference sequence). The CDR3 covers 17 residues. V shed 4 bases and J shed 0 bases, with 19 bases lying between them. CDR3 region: CASSGGGTDHSNYGYTF. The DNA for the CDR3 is TGTGCCAGCAGCGGTGGGGGGACGGACCATTCTAACTATGGCTACACCTTC.

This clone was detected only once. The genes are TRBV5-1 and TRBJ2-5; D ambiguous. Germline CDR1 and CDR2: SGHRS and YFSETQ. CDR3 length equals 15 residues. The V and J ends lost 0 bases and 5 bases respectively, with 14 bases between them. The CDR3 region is CASSLGGYPLETQYF. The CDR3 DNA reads TGCGCCAGCAGCTTGGGGGGATACCCTCTTGAGACCCAGTACTTC.

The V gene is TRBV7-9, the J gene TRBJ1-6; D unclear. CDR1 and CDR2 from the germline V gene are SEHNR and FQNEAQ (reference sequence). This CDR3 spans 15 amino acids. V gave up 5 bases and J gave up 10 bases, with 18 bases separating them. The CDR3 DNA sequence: TGTGCCAGCAGCCCCGACGTCGGGAAGGGATCACCCCTCCACTTT. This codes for CASSPDVGKGSPLHF.

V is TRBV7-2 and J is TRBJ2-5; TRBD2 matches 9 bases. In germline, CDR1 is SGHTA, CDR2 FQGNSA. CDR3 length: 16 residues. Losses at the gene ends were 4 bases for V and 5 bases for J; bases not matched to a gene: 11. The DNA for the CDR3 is TGTGCCAGCAGCTCCACGGCGCGGGGGGGCCGGGAGACCCAGTACTTC. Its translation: CASSSTARGGRETQYF.